This entry lists 30 T cell receptor beta chains sequenced from one sample in a study of a mutant IDH1 vaccine in newly diagnosed glioma. As for time point: week 35, safety follow-up. Doses of 300 ug of mutant IDH1 20-mer peptide were given with topical imiquimod. These TCRs are of unknown antigen specificity. The repertoire was sequenced with immunoSEQ multiplex PCR; TCRdb's copy has only in-frame clones and lacks some. The sample consists of tens of thousands of clones, around 80% of them appearing once. The material was PBMCs, obtained from a glioma patient whose treatment included an IDH1 peptide vaccine. Receptors were obtained from a woman aged 40 to 50 with glioma.

The rearrangement uses TRBV6-1 and TRBJ2-3; TRBD2 aligns across 12 bases. CDR3 length: 18 residues. The V gene end was trimmed by 4 bases and the J gene end by 1 base; junction bases not matched to a gene: 9. Germline CDR1 is MNHNS and CDR2 is SASEGT. For the CDR3, the DNA is TGTGCCAGCAGTGCTGCTAGCGGGGGGGGAAGGGGCACAGATACGCAGTATTTT. Amino acid sequence: CASSAASGGGRGTDTQYF.

V is TRBV11-3 and J is TRBJ2-5; 11 positions agree with TRBD2. CDR1 and CDR2 (germline): SGHNT, YENEEA. V trimming: 5 bases; J trimming: 5 bases; junction bases outside the gene matches: 16. The CDR3 spans 18 residues. In DNA form, the CDR3 reads TGTGCCAGCAGCCCAGGGCTCGTAGCGGGGGGGCCCCGTGAGACCCAGTACTTC. This gives the protein CASSPGLVAGGPRETQYF.

The rearrangement links TRBV2 to TRBJ2-3; D is perhaps TRBD1 or TRBD2 (5 bases each). The V gene lost 8 bases and the J gene lost 0 bases, with 12 bases spanning the gap. The length of the CDR3 is 14 residues. Germline V gene data show CDR1 as SNHLY and CDR2 as FYNNEI. Here the CDR3 DNA reads TGTGCCAGCGCACGGGGCCAAAGCACAGATACGCAGTATTTT. Protein: CASARGQSTDTQYF. Looking up the rest from reference TRBV2 and TRBJ2-3 gives the full variable domain: EPEVTQTPSHQVTQMGQEVILRCVPISNHLYFYWYRQILGQKVEFLVSFYNNEISEKSEIFDDQFSVERPDGSNFTLKIRSTKLEDSAMYFCASARGQSTDTQYFGPGTRLTVL.

This rearrangement joins TRBV7-2 to TRBJ2-2; D is perhaps TRBD1 (6 bases). The CDR3 is made up of 14 amino acids. Looked up from germline, CDR1 is SGHTA and CDR2 is FQGNSA. This CDR3 reads CAQGGPSNTGELFF. CDR3 bases: TGTGCACAAGGGGGACCCTCGAACACCGGGGAGCTGTTTTTT.

This sequence joins TRBV5-4 and TRBJ2-3, with a weak D call TRBD2 (6 bases). CDR1 and CDR2 from the germline V gene are SGHNT and YYREEE (reference sequence). This CDR3 has 14 amino acids. V gave up 4 bases and J gave up 2 bases, with 11 bases separating them. The chain's CDR3 is CASSLGLDTDTQYF. The CDR3 DNA is TGTGCCAGCAGCCTGGGACTGGACACAGATACGCAGTATTTT.

V and J are TRBV7-3 and TRBJ2-3, with 7 bases lining up with TRBD1. The CDR3 runs to 15 residues. V was pared by 2 bases and J by 5 bases, with 7 bases of the junction left unmatched. CDR1 and CDR2 from the germline V gene are SGHTA and FQGTGA. CDR3 amino acids: CASSLSGGNGDTQYF. The CDR3 region has the DNA TGTGCCAGCAGCTTATCAGGGGGTAATGGAGATACGCAGTATTTT. Using reference TRBV7-3 and TRBJ2-3 for the parts outside the CDR3, the full variable domain is GAGVSQTPSNKVTEKGKYVELRCDPISGHTALYWYRQSLGQGPEFLIYFQGTGAADDSGLPNDRFFAVRPEGSVSTLKIQRTERGDSAVYLCASSLSGGNGDTQYFGPGTRLTVL.

The chain carries TRBV29-1 and TRBJ2-4, with 7 bases that match TRBD2. Germline V lookup: CDR1 SQVTM, CDR2 ANQGSEA. The CDR3 runs 14 residues. Germline trimming cut 6 bases from V and 1 base from J; bases unmatched to any gene: 6. The chain's CDR3 is CSVLGGTAKNIQYF. Written as DNA, the CDR3 is TGCAGCGTGTTGGGAGGGACGGCCAAAAACATTCAGTACTTC.

V usage is TRBV4-1 and J usage is TRBJ2-3; TRBD2 might be the D (5 bases). The CDR3 totals 15 residues. V was trimmed by 2 bases and J by 6 bases, leaving 15 bases between them. CDR1 is MGHRA and CDR2 is YSYEKL in the germline V gene. CDR3 bases: TGCGCCAGCAGCCAAACTAGGACCCCGCTCGATACGCAGTATTTT. As protein: CASSQTRTPLDTQYF.

This rearrangement joins TRBV7-9 to TRBJ2-3; D call uncertain. V was shortened by 7 bases and J by 3 bases, with 14 bases between the two germline ends. CDR1 and CDR2 (germline): SEHNR, FQNEAQ (reference sequence). This CDR3 region has 14 residues. CDR3 region: CASNIGPSTDTQYF. The CDR3 DNA reads as TGTGCCAGCAACATTGGCCCTTCGACAGATACGCAGTATTTT.

The rearrangement joins TRBV7-9 to TRBJ2-5; D unresolved. This CDR3 is built from 16 residues. The ends were cut back, 2 bases at V and 5 bases at J, with 18 bases in the middle. Looked up from germline, CDR1 is SEHNR and CDR2 is FQNEAQ (reference sequence). CDR3 amino acids: CASSLRVSSLGETQYF. CDR3 bases: TGTGCCAGCAGCTTACGGGTTTCCTCCCTGGGGGAGACCCAGTACTTC.

The chain uses TRBV5-8 and TRBJ2-3; 7 bases fit TRBD2. CDR1 and CDR2 (germline): SGHTS, YDEGEE. The CDR3 is 14 residues long. V gave up 3 bases and J gave up 3 bases; unmatched junction bases: 4. CDR3 sequence reads: CASSSWTSTDTQYF. The CDR3 DNA follows: TGTGCCAGCAGCTCCTGGACTAGTACAGATACGCAGTATTTT.

This rearrangement joins TRBV5-1 to TRBJ2-3; D gene unclear. Germline CDR1 reads SGHRS; CDR2 reads YFSETQ. Trimming took 4 bases from V and 0 from J, leaving 6 bases between them. The CDR3 totals 13 residues. Written as DNA, the CDR3 is TGCGCCAGCAGCCTTACTAGCACAGATACGCAGTATTTT. It specifies CASSLTSTDTQYF.

The rearrangement joins TRBV15 to TRBJ1-6; weak D call: TRBD1 (5 bases). The CDR3 is 15 residues long. Per the germline V gene, CDR1 is LNHNV and CDR2 is YYDKDF (reference sequence). V was pared by 9 bases and J by 11 bases, with 23 bases between. The CDR3 DNA follows: TGTGCCACTAAGAACCCCCGAGCCCCAGGGACACCCCTCCACTTT. It translates to CATKNPRAPGTPLHF.

The chain is built from TRBV7-9 and TRBJ2-7; D is perhaps TRBD1 (6 bases). This CDR3 spans 15 amino acids. Trimming cost V 5 bases and J 3 bases, with 17 bases left between them. Germline CDR1 SEHNR, CDR2 FQNEAQ (reference sequence). This CDR3 reads CASSVTGTLLYEQYF. The DNA for the CDR3 is TGTGCCAGCAGCGTAACCGGGACACTTCTCTACGAGCAGTACTTC.

The CDR3 DNA reads TGTGCCTGGGGGGACGCCGGACCAACTAATGAAAAACTGTTTTTT. It translates to CAWGDAGPTNEKLFF. V usage is TRBV30 and J usage is TRBJ1-4; the D gene is possibly TRBD1 (5 bases). The CDR3 runs 15 residues. The V end was cut by 5 bases, the J end by 0 bases, with 13 bases between. Per the germline V gene, CDR1 is GTSNPN and CDR2 is SVGIG (reference sequence).

This clone appeared a single time. The rearrangement uses TRBV30 and TRBJ1-2, with no clear D. The CDR3 is made up of 12 amino acids. CDR1 is GTSNPN, CDR2 SVGIG, per germline (reference sequence). V lost 3 bases, J lost 8 bases, and 13 bases lay in between. DNA of the CDR3: TGTGCCTGGAGCCCAACAAGGGTCGGCTACACCTTC. This codes for CAWSPTRVGYTF.

This rearrangement joins TRBV19 to TRBJ2-1, with D possibly being TRBD2 (6 bases). V lost 6 bases and J 8 bases, leaving 17 bases between the germline ends. Germline loops: CDR1 LNHDA, CDR2 SQIVND (reference sequence). The CDR3 is made up of 14 amino acids. The CDR3 DNA is TGTGCCAGTAGGGGGGACGGGGGTGGTCATGAGCAGTTCTTC. Its protein product is CASRGDGGGHEQFF.

The genes are TRBV5-1 and TRBJ1-2, with D hard to call. The V end was cut by 6 bases, the J end by 0 bases, with 9 bases between. The CDR3 is 13 amino acids. Germline V lookup: CDR1 SGHRS, CDR2 YFSETQ. As DNA, the CDR3 is TGCGCCAGCATGGCTTCAGCTAACTATGGCTACACCTTC. Translated, it gives CASMASANYGYTF.

The chain joins TRBV19 to TRBJ2-2, with D maybe TRBD2 (5 bases). The CDR3 contains 13 residues. Trimming took off 6 bases at V and 7 bases at J, with 12 bases between the two ends. Germline V gives CDR1 LNHDA, CDR2 SQIVND (reference sequence). The CDR3 here is CASREGFVGELFF. For the CDR3, the DNA is TGTGCCAGTAGAGAGGGATTTGTCGGGGAGCTGTTTTTT.

The chain employs TRBV10-1 and TRBJ1-2; no clear D. Germline V gene data show CDR1 as WNHNN and CDR2 as SYGVQD (reference sequence). The ends were cut back, 6 bases at V and 6 bases at J, with 14 bases in the middle. The CDR3 totals 13 residues. The CDR3 loop is CASSPPITDGYTF. Written as DNA, the CDR3 is TGCGCCAGCAGCCCGCCTATCACCGATGGCTACACCTTC.

The genes are TRBV9 and TRBJ1-2, with a weak D call TRBD1 (6 bases). The CDR3 runs 16 residues. Looked up from germline, CDR1 is SGDLS and CDR2 is YYNGEE. The germline V and J ends were trimmed by 0 bases and 7 bases, with 19 bases remaining between them. Here the CDR3 reads CASSVDLFTLDSGYTF. The CDR3 DNA is TGTGCCAGCAGCGTAGACTTGTTTACTTTGGACAGTGGCTACACCTTC.

This clone has just a few counts. The genes are TRBV5-5 and TRBJ1-2; D is perhaps TRBD1 (6 bases). V was pared by 4 bases and J by 1 base, with 17 bases between. Germline assignment: CDR1 SGHKS and CDR2 YYEKEE (reference sequence). The CDR3 totals 16 residues. CDR3 protein: CASSRERDTLNYGYTF. The DNA of the CDR3 is TGTGCCAGCAGCCGAGAACGGGACACCCTTAACTATGGCTACACCTTC.

The genes are TRBV7-9 and TRBJ1-1; TRBD1 is a possible D gene (5 bases). The V and J ends lost 2 bases and 7 bases respectively, with 11 bases between them. Germline V lookup: CDR1 SEHNR, CDR2 FQNEAQ (reference sequence). This CDR3 has 13 residues. The CDR3 sequence: CASSLPGPFEAFF. The DNA of the CDR3 is TGTGCCAGCAGCTTACCAGGGCCCTTTGAAGCTTTCTTT.

This clone was detected only once. CDR3 sequence (DNA): TGTGCCAGCAGCGCAACCCAGGGGTCCGGGGCCAACGTCCTGACTTTC. Translated: CASSATQGSGANVLTF. The rearrangement uses TRBV9 and TRBJ2-6, with a weak D call TRBD1 (6 bases). V lost 3 bases and J lost 4, with 14 bases in between. This CDR3 contains 16 residues. The germline gives CDR1 SGDLS, CDR2 YYNGEE.

The gene calls are TRBV27 and TRBJ2-3; no clear D. This CDR3 spans 12 amino acids. The V and J ends lost 7 bases and 2 bases respectively, with 7 bases between them. The germline V gene has CDR1 MNHEY and CDR2 SMNVEV (reference sequence). CDR3 sequence (DNA): TGTGCCAGCATAGGGCTCACAGATACGCAGTATTTT. Translating gives CASIGLTDTQYF.

This clone was observed a handful of times. V usage is TRBV4-2 and J usage is TRBJ2-1; TRBD2 matches at 9 bases. The CDR3 is made up of 16 amino acids. Per the germline V gene, CDR1 is LGHNA and CDR2 is YNFKEQ. J gave up 0 bases and V 6 bases, and 6 bases lay outside the gene matches. The CDR3, as DNA: TGTGCCAGCAGGCAAAGACTAGCGGACTCCTACAATGAGCAGTTCTTC. Translation: CASRQRLADSYNEQFF.

This clone showed up just a few times. V is TRBV7-9 and J is TRBJ1-1; 7 bases fit TRBD1. Trimming took 3 bases from V and 8 from J; bases not matched to a gene: 6. Germline V CDR1 and CDR2: SEHNR, FQNEAQ (reference sequence). The CDR3 has 13 residues. CDR3 bases: TGTGCCAGCAGCTTCCGCCGGGACAGCGAAGCTTTCTTT. It codes for CASSFRRDSEAFF.

The CDR3 reads CAGVSDRGPSSYNSPLHF. CDR3 bases: TGTGCCGGGGTCTCGGACAGGGGGCCGAGCTCCTATAATTCACCCCTCCACTTT. The J gene is TRBJ1-6, the V gene TRBV30; 11 nucleotides agree with TRBD1. The CDR3 length is 18 residues. CDR1 and CDR2 (germline): GTSNPN, SVGIG (reference sequence). V shed 8 bases and J 0 bases; nucleotides not matched to a gene: 12.

The chain uses TRBV5-8 and TRBJ1-5; 9 bases line up with TRBD1. With V trimmed by 4 bases and J by 7 bases, 9 bases remained unmatched. The CDR3 runs to 15 residues. Germline-derived CDR1 and CDR2 are SGHTS and YDEGEE. The DNA for the CDR3 is TGTGCCAGCAGCGCCGGGACAGGGTTGGGACAGCCCCAGCATTTT. Encoded protein: CASSAGTGLGQPQHF.

The rearrangement uses TRBV5-5 and TRBJ2-7; D remains unclear. The germline CDR1 and CDR2 sequences are SGHKS and YYEKEE (reference sequence). Trimming removed 0 bases at V and 6 bases at J, with 7 bases between. The CDR3 is made up of 12 amino acids. The CDR3 spells CASSLVLREQYF. The CDR3 DNA reads as TGTGCCAGCAGCTTGGTCCTCCGCGAGCAGTACTTC.